One sample yielded the 19 T cell receptor beta chains listed below, sequenced in a study of control samples from healthy donors and cancer patients. Libraries were prepared by immunoSEQ multiplex PCR; TCRdb keeps only in-frame clonotypes and omits some of them. The profile covers some 110,000 clones, with around 90% appearing a single time and roughly 2.5% taken by the ten largest. The sequencing input was blood. These receptors were obtained from a woman in her 70s in good health.

The rearrangement joins TRBV6-4 to TRBJ2-1; 8 bases are a match to TRBD1. V lost 2 bases, J lost 3 bases, and 6 bases stayed unmatched. Per germline, CDR1 MRHNA and CDR2 SNTAGT. The CDR3 contains 16 residues. The CDR3 region has the DNA TGTGCCAGCAGTGACGATGAGACAGGGGACTACAATGAGCAGTTCTTC. Translating it yields CASSDDETGDYNEQFF.

CDR3 region: CASSPPPGDKETQYF. As DNA, the CDR3 is TGTGCCAGCTCACCCCCCCCGGGGGACAAAGAGACCCAGTACTTC. V and J are TRBV18 and TRBJ2-5; the D gene could be TRBD1 or TRBD2 (6 bases each). Germline V CDR1 and CDR2: KGHSH, LQKENI. The CDR3 loop spans 15 amino acids. With 3 bases removed from V and 3 bases from J, the gap between germline ends came to 14 bases.

The chain combines TRBV6-6 with TRBJ1-1, with D perhaps TRBD1 (5 bases). V lost 2 bases, J lost 3 bases, and 10 bases lay in between. The CDR3 is 14 amino acids. CDR1 MNHNY and CDR2 SVGAGI come from the germline V gene (reference sequence). The CDR3 here is CASSYGRAYTEAFF. The CDR3 DNA is TGTGCCAGCAGTTACGGCAGGGCCTACACTGAAGCTTTCTTT.

This sequence joins TRBV6-2 or TRBV6-3 and TRBJ2-1, with 10 bases matching TRBD1. The CDR3 spans 15 residues. J lost 8 bases, V lost 6 bases, and 10 bases had no gene match. Per germline, CDR1 MNHEY and CDR2 SVGEGT. The CDR3 is CASSPPWDRGYEQFF. CDR3 coding DNA: TGTGCCAGCAGCCCGCCCTGGGACAGGGGCTATGAGCAGTTCTTC.

J is TRBJ1-2 and V is TRBV5-6, with D possibly TRBD1 on 5 matching bases. Trimming left V 6 bases short and J 4 bases short, with 19 bases between. This CDR3 has 15 residues. CDR1 and CDR2 (germline): SGHDT, YYEEEE. The CDR3 nucleotides are TGTGCCAGCACCCCCGGCCAGGGATGGACCTATGGCTACACCTTC. This codes for CASTPGQGWTYGYTF.

The V gene is TRBV4-1, the J gene TRBJ2-7, with 8 bases fitting TRBD1. Germline lookup yields CDR1 MGHRA and CDR2 YSYEKL. J was trimmed by 2 bases and V by 3 bases; bases with no gene match: 12. CDR3 length equals 17 residues. The CDR3, as DNA: TGCGCCAGCAGCCACCCCACCAGGGGGCTTTTCCCCTACGAGCAGTACTTC. This sequence encodes CASSHPTRGLFPYEQYF.

The V call is TRBV7-9, the J call TRBJ2-2; D gene ambiguous. CDR3 length equals 12 residues. In germline, CDR1 is SEHNR, CDR2 FQNEAQ (reference sequence). V lost 6 bases and J 6 bases, leaving 8 bases between the germline ends. CDR3 sequence (DNA): TGTGCCAGCAGTCAGGTCTCCGGGGAGCTGTTTTTT. Its protein product is CASSQVSGELFF.

This chain uses TRBV4-1 with TRBJ2-7; 9 nucleotides match TRBD2. Germline-derived CDR1 and CDR2 are MGHRA and YSYEKL. V lost 2 bases to trimming and J lost 0 bases; unmatched junction nucleotides: 5. This CDR3 is 16 amino acids long. The CDR3 bases are TGCGCCAGCAGCCAACAGCTAGCGGGGACCTCCTACGAGCAGTACTTC. This translates into CASSQQLAGTSYEQYF.

V gene TRBV7-3 combines with J gene TRBJ2-2, with D uncertain. The V gene lost 5 bases and the J gene lost 5 bases, with 21 bases spanning the gap. The CDR3 loop spans 17 amino acids. From germline, CDR1 is SGHTA and CDR2 FQGTGA. The CDR3 loop is CASSPSRTATRTGELFF. Written as DNA, the CDR3 is TGTGCCAGCAGCCCCTCGAGGACCGCGACGAGAACCGGGGAGCTGTTTTTT.

The chain employs TRBV3-1 (or the pseudogene TRBV3-2) and TRBJ1-6; no clear D. The CDR3 sequence is 14 residues long. V lost 3 bases and J 14 bases, leaving 17 bases between the germline ends. Germline values: CDR1 LGHDT, CDR2 YNNKEL (reference sequence). The CDR3 region has the DNA TGTGCCAGCAGCCACAGAGGCGCCACGCCGGCCCTCCACTTT. Protein product: CASSHRGATPALHF.

The chain couples TRBV4-1 to TRBJ1-4, with D maybe TRBD1 (5 bases). The V end lost 4 bases, the J end lost 2 bases, and 14 bases lay between the germline ends. This CDR3 region has 16 residues. CDR1 and CDR2 (germline): MGHRA, YSYEKL. The CDR3 DNA is TGCGCCAGCAGCCTTGTTTCAGGGTATACTAATGAAAAACTGTTTTTT. Its translation is CASSLVSGYTNEKLFF.

The chain links TRBV11-2 to TRBJ2-3; the D is unclear. This CDR3 contains 17 residues. Looked up from germline, CDR1 is SGHAT and CDR2 is FQNNGV. V dropped 6 bases and J dropped 2 bases, with 21 bases sitting between them. This CDR3 is CASSRWTGSQYTDTQYF. The CDR3 DNA follows: TGTGCCAGCAGTCGGTGGACGGGTAGCCAATACACAGATACGCAGTATTTT. Based on the CDR3 plus reference TRBV11-2 and TRBJ2-3, the full variable domain is EAGVAQSPRYKIIEKRQSVAFWCNPISGHATLYWYQQILGQGPKLLIQFQNNGVVDDSQLPKDRFSAERLKGVDSTLKIQPAKLEDSAVYLCASSRWTGSQYTDTQYFGPGTRLTVL.

This chain links TRBV24-1 with TRBJ2-5; TRBD2 might be the D (5 bases). CDR3 length equals 12 residues. Trimming took off 6 bases at V and 7 bases at J, with 11 bases between the two ends. The V gene's germline CDR1 is KGHDR and CDR2 SFDVKD. The CDR3 loop is CATSPGWGTQYF. The CDR3 DNA sequence: TGTGCCACCAGTCCGGGGTGGGGGACCCAGTACTTC.

A few counts support this clone. V is TRBV29-1 and J is TRBJ1-4, with 8 bases aligning to TRBD1. The CDR3 totals 15 residues. Per germline, CDR1 SQVTM and CDR2 ANQGSEA. The V gene end was trimmed by 0 bases and the J gene end by 6 bases; junction bases not matched to a gene: 6. The DNA of the CDR3 is TGCAGCGTTGAAGATCAGGGGACAGGTTATGAAAAACTGTTTTTT. This sequence encodes CSVEDQGTGYEKLFF. The variable domain in full, completed from reference TRBV29-1 and TRBJ1-4, reads SAVISQKPSRDICQRGTSLTIQCQVDSQVTMMFWYRQQPGQSLTLIATANQGSEATYESGFVIDKFPISRPNLTFSTLTVSNMSPEDSSIYLCSVEDQGTGYEKLFFGSGTQLSVL.

The gene calls are TRBV3-1 (or the pseudogene TRBV3-2) and TRBJ2-3; D remains ambiguous. In germline, CDR1 is LGHDT, CDR2 YNNKEL (reference sequence). This CDR3 contains 12 residues. The V gene lost 0 bases and the J gene lost 3 bases, with 1 base spanning the gap. CDR3 sequence reads: CASSQETDTQYF. DNA for the CDR3: TGTGCCAGCAGCCAAGAAACAGATACGCAGTATTTT.

The chain recombines TRBV5-1 with TRBJ1-1; the D is unclear. Germline V CDR1 and CDR2: SGHRS, YFSETQ. V lost 4 bases to trimming and J lost 1 base, with 11 bases between them. The CDR3 has 14 residues. CDR3 DNA: TGCGCCAGCAGCCGGGCCGGGCAGAACACTGAAGCTTTCTTT. It is translated as CASSRAGQNTEAFF.

This clone was seen only a few times. This chain's CDR3 is CASSSVLSGANVLTF. The CDR3 bases are TGTGCCAGCAGTTCGGTCCTATCTGGGGCCAACGTCCTGACTTTC. The chain links TRBV6-5 to TRBJ2-6; D is unresolved. Germline V gene lookup returns CDR1 MNHEY and CDR2 SVGAGI. Trimming stripped 4 bases from V and 1 base from J, with 8 bases between. The CDR3 runs 15 residues.

V and J are TRBV4-3 and TRBJ1-3; D is unresolved. Trimming stripped 0 bases from V and 0 bases from J, with 9 bases between. CDR1 LGHNA and CDR2 YSLEER come from the germline V gene. This CDR3 spans 16 amino acids. The CDR3 sequence: CASSQDSGYSGNTIYF. The CDR3 region has the DNA TGCGCCAGCAGCCAAGATTCGGGGTACTCTGGAAACACCATATATTTT.

This chain links TRBV3-1 (or the pseudogene TRBV3-2) with TRBJ1-4; D is unresolved. Per germline, CDR1 LGHDT and CDR2 YNNKEL (reference sequence). CDR3 length: 15 residues. V was pared by 4 bases and J by 4 bases, with 13 bases between. The CDR3 reads CASSPMGLINEKLFF. In DNA, the CDR3 is TGTGCCAGCAGCCCAATGGGTCTGATTAATGAAAAACTGTTTTTT.